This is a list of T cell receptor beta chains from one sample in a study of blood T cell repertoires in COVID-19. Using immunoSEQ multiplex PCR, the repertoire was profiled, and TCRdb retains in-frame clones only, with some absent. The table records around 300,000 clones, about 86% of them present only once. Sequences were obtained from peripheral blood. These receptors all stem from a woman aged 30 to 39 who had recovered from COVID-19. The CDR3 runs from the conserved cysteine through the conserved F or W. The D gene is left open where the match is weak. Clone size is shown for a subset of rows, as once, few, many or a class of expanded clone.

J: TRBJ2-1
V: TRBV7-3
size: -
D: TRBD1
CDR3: CASSLRTGANEQFF
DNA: TGTGCCAGCAGCCTTAGGACAGGGGCGAATGAGCAGTTCTTC

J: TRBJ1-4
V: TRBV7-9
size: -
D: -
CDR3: CASSPTGLEYEKLFF
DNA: TGTGCCAGCAGCCCTACAGGGCTGGAGTACGAAAAACTGTTTTTT

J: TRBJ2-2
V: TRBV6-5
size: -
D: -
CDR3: CASSYDAERNTGELFF
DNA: TGTGCCAGCAGTTACGATGCGGAGAGAAACACCGGGGAGCTGTTTTTT

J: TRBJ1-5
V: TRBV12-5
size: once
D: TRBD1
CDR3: CASGLGEAGGSNSNQPQHF
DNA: TGTGCTAGTGGTTTGGGTGAGGCAGGGGGAAGTAATAGCAATCAGCCCCAGCATTTT

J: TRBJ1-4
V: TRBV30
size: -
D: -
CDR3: CAWSETATNEKLFF
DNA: TGTGCCTGGAGTGAGACTGCGACTAATGAAAAACTGTTTTTT

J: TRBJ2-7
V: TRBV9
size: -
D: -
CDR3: CASSGTVEGEQYF
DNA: TGTGCCAGCAGCGGAACAGTGGAGGGCGAGCAGTACTTC

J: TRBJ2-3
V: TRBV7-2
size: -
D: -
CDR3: CASSLDGAPGDTQYF
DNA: TGTGCCAGCAGCTTAGATGGGGCCCCCGGAGATACGCAGTATTTT

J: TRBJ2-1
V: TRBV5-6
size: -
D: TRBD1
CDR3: CASSLGQGAGNEQFF
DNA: TGTGCCAGCAGCTTGGGACAGGGGGCAGGCAATGAGCAGTTCTTC

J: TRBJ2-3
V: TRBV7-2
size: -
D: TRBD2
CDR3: CASSLARLAGGLNTQYF
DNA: TGTGCCAGCAGCTTAGCACGACTAGCGGGGGGGCTAAATACGCAGTATTTT

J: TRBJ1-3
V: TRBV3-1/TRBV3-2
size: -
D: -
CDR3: CASSQVRNSGNTIYF
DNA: TGTGCCAGCAGCCAAGTCAGGAACTCTGGAAACACCATATATTTT

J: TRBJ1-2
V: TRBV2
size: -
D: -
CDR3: CASSEALQDTYGYTF
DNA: TGTGCCAGCAGTGAAGCGCTTCAAGACACCTATGGCTACACCTTC

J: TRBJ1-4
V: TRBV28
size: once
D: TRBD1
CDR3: CASSTRTGNEKLFF
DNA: TGTGCCAGCTCCACCAGGACAGGGAATGAAAAACTGTTTTTT

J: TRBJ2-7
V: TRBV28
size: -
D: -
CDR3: CASSSYGSSSYEQYF
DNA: TGTGCCAGCAGTTCGTACGGGAGCAGCTCCTACGAGCAGTACTTC

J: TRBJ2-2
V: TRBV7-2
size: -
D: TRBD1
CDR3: CAGTANTGELFF
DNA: TGCGCCGGGACAGCGAACACCGGGGAGCTGTTTTTT